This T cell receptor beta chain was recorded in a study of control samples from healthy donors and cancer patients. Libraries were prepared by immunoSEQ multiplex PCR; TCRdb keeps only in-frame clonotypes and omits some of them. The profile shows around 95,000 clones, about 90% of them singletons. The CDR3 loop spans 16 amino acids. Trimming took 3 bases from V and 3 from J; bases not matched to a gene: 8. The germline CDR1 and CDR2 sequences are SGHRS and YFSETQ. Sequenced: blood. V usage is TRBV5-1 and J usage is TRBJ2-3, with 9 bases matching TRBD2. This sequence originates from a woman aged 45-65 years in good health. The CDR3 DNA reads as TGCGCCAGCAGCTCCGAAAAGACTAGCGGTACAGATACGCAGTATTTT. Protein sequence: CASSSEKTSGTDTQYF.